This TCR beta chain was documented in a study of blood T cells in healthy people across ages. Germline V gene sequence: CDR1 SGHRS, CDR2 YFSETQ. The CDR3 is 14 residues long. The germline V and J ends were trimmed by 1 base and 0 bases, with 7 bases remaining between them. It was with a sample-barcoded 5' primer and a J-beta primer mix that a second PCR of about 7 to 12 cycles was run. A single record per CDR3 protein comes from TCRdb applying MiXCR to the 5' RACE reads. The table includes approximately 830,000 distinct CDR3 sequences, approximately 59% detected once. Material: blood. This TCR came from a man younger than 45 in good health. This chain joins TRBV5-1 and TRBJ1-2; D gene uncertain. Here the CDR3 reads CASSLSEPNYGYTF. CDR3 DNA sequence: TGCGCCAGCAGCTTGTCGGAACCTAACTATGGCTACACCTTC.